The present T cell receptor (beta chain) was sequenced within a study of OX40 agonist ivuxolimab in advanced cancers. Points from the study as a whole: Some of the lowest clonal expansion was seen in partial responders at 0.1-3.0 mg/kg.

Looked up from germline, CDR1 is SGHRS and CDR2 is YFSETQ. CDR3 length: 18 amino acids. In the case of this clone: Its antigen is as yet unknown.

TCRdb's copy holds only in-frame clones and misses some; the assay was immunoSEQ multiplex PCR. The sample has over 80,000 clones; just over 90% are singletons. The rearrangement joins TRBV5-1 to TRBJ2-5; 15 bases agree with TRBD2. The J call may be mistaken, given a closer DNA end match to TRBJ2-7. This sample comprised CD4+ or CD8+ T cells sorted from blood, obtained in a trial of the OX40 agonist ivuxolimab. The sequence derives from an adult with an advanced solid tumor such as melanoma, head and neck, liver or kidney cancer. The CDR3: CASSLAGTSGRSSYEQYF. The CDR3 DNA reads TGCGCCAGCAGCTTGGCCGGGACTAGCGGGAGGAGCTCCTACGAGCAGTACTTC.